These T cell receptor beta chains were read from a single sample in a study of Ad26.COV2.S vaccination and SARS-CoV-2 variants. TCRdb keeps only in-frame clones here, not all; method: immunoSEQ multiplex PCR. Here the sample spans about 350,000 clones, around 88% being singletons. The sample in question was peripheral blood, obtained in a trial of Ad26.COV2.S vaccine versus placebo. Source of these receptors: a person between 18 and 60 years old who received the Ad26.COV2.S COVID-19 vaccine or a placebo. CDR3s include the opening cysteine and the closing phenylalanine or tryptophan.

V: TRBV7-2; CDR3: CASSQDRGGEKLFF
V: TRBV6-5; CDR3: CASSYSGYPHTGELFF
V: TRBV9; CDR3: CASSVGTGPETQYF
V: TRBV10-3; CDR3: CAISERGTDTQYF
V: TRBV5-1; CDR3: CASSLAGMETQYF
V: TRBV5-1; CDR3: CASSFGTGGFIETQYF
V: TRBV4-1; CDR3: CASSQFQGETYEQYF
V: TRBV14; CDR3: CASSISDRANTGELFF
V: TRBV15; CDR3: CATSHAGGASGELFF
V: TRBV30; CDR3: CAWSVTRNTEAFF
V: TRBV3-1/TRBV3-2; CDR3: CASSGGDNEKLFF
V: TRBV28; CDR3: CATSMGGFDTEAFF
V: TRBV4-3; CDR3: CASSQEHTERAADTQYF
V: TRBV24-1; CDR3: CATSDSRTGYPNEQFF
V: TRBV5-1; CDR3: CASSLELGYGYTF
V: TRBV3-1/TRBV3-2; CDR3: CASSLGELTGNTIYF
V: TRBV5-4; CDR3: CASSLTWGRGNKLFF
V: TRBV6-1; CDR3: CASSGGGLKWNTEAFF
V: TRBV5-5; CDR3: CASSFFDRASGNTIYF
V: TRBV6-2/TRBV6-3; CDR3: CASSYMDGYNEQFF
V: TRBV20-1; CDR3: CSASFRRGISTDTQYF
V: TRBV28; CDR3: CASTRGRAGTQYF
V: TRBV6-2/TRBV6-3; CDR3: CASSHRGTGNNSPLHF
V: TRBV5-6; CDR3: CASSPPQASGTEAFF
V: TRBV4-1; CDR3: CASSQKTTGLDTEAFF
V: TRBV28; CDR3: CASSSILTYNEQFF
V: TRBV5-1; CDR3: CASSLNRGWLNTEAFF
V: TRBV7-2; CDR3: CASSLQSGVTDTQYF
V: TRBV9; CDR3: CASSGAGTENSPLHF
V: TRBV3-1/TRBV3-2; CDR3: CASSLMNTGELFF